These T cell receptor beta chains were read from a single sample in a study of T cell repertoires in cytomegalovirus infection. TCRdb re-called the reads with MiXCR, one entry per CDR3 protein. The sample lists about 450,000 distinct CDR3 sequences; roughly a third were seen once. Material: PBMCs. These TCRs come from a human donor in good health (CMV status not recorded). Some clones in this sample may be carry-over from other donors' samples. Each CDR3 is given with its conserved first and last residue. The D gene is left open where the match is weak. Expanded clones are given a class, and other clones once, few, many or no size at all.

j_call,v_call,clone_size,d_call,cdr3_aa,cdr3_nt
TRBJ2-7,TRBV15,.,TRBD2,CATSRWTSGGSYEQYF,TGTGCCACCAGCAGGTGGACTAGCGGAGGCTCCTACGAGCAGTACTTC
TRBJ1-1,TRBV27,few,.,CASSHPPGRLNTEAFF,TGTGCCAGCAGCCACCCCCCCGGGAGATTGAACACTGAAGCTTTCTTT
TRBJ1-5,TRBV28,few,.,CASRSQGNQPQHF,TGTGCCAGCAGGTCCCAGGGGAATCAGCCCCAGCATTTT
TRBJ2-1,TRBV14,few,.,CASSQALSSLEQFF,TGTGCCAGCAGCCAAGCGTTAAGCAGCCTCGAGCAGTTCTTC
TRBJ1-6,TRBV6-5,.,TRBD1,CASTKQGQVAYNSPLHF,TGTGCCAGCACCAAACAAGGACAGGTCGCTTATAATTCACCCCTCCACTTT
TRBJ2-5,TRBV6-2/TRBV6-3,.,TRBD1,CASSSGTGIVEGTQYF,TGTGCCAGCAGTTCCGGGACAGGGATCGTCGAGGGGACCCAGTACTTC
TRBJ1-2,TRBV7-2,many,.,CASSPRPNYGYTF,TGTGCCAGCAGCCCGCGGCCCAATTATGGCTACACCTTC
TRBJ2-3,TRBV4-1,few,TRBD1,CASSRTGTETDTQYF,TGCGCCAGCAGCCGCACCGGGACAGAGACAGATACGCAGTATTTT
TRBJ2-2,TRBV4-2,.,.,CASSQDRPSQGFTGELFF,TGTGCCAGCAGCCAAGATCGACCCAGTCAGGGATTCACCGGGGAGCTGTTTTTT
TRBJ1-1,TRBV7-4,few,TRBD1,CASSPYQGQGGTEAFF,TGTGCCAGCAGCCCATATCAGGGACAGGGGGGGACTGAAGCTTTCTTT
TRBJ2-3,TRBV7-2,many,.,CASSRSRGVGDTQYF,TGTGCCAGCAGTCGCAGCCGCGGGGTCGGAGATACGCAGTATTTT
TRBJ2-2,TRBV6-1,.,.,CASSYGGTTGDLFF,TGTGCCAGCAGTTATGGTGGGACCACCGGGGATCTGTTTTTT
TRBJ2-7,TRBV11-2,.,TRBD2,CASSTPTSGGPSLTYEQYF,TGTGCCAGCAGCACACCGACTAGCGGGGGGCCCTCTCTCACCTACGAGCAGTACTTC
TRBJ2-3,TRBV2,few,TRBD2,CASSDMRGAADTQYF,TGTGCCAGCAGTGATATGCGGGGGGCGGCAGATACGCAGTATTTT
TRBJ2-7,TRBV11-2,.,.,CASSPQRTSYEQYF,TGTGCCAGCAGCCCACAGCGGACGTCCTACGAGCAGTACTTC
TRBJ1-2,TRBV7-8,few,.,CASSLAPRYGYTF,TGTGCCAGCAGCTTAGCACCACGTTATGGCTACACCTTC
TRBJ1-5,TRBV19,few,TRBD1,CASSPGTGSQPQHF,TGTGCCAGTAGTCCTGGGACAGGGAGTCAGCCCCAGCATTTT
TRBJ2-7,TRBV6-1,few,.,CASSTAGGRGEQYF,TGTGCCAGCAGTACCGCCGGGGGGCGAGGCGAGCAGTACTTC
TRBJ1-2,TRBV6-1,few,TRBD1,CASSEAGTELGYGYTF,TGTGCCAGCAGTGAAGCTGGGACAGAGCTGGGCTATGGCTACACCTTC